The present T cell receptor (beta chain) was sequenced within a study of T-cell reconstitution after alpha-beta-depleted transplantation in children. During its preparation, the TCRbeta library received unique molecular identifiers. TCRdb ran MiXCR on the PCR reads and lists one entry per CDR3 protein. The sample lists around 530,000 distinct CDR3 sequences, approximately 29% occurring once. The germline V gene encodes CDR1 SQVTM and CDR2 ANQGSEA. Trimming shortened V by 0 bases and J by 1 base, and 12 bases separated the two germline ends. CDR3 length equals 15 residues. The sample was PBMCs from the stem cell graft donor, taken from the stem cell graft. The chain employs TRBV29-1 and TRBJ1-1, with a weak D call TRBD1 (5 bases). This TCR derives from a human donor who donated a stem cell graft to a child with aplastic anemia. As DNA, the CDR3 is TGCAGCGTTGAAGATCCCGGCAGGGCGAACACTGAAGCTTTCTTT. It translates to CSVEDPGRANTEAFF.